This T cell receptor beta chain was identified in a study of PD-1 blockade in classical Hodgkin lymphoma. Study-wide results and caveats: For complete responders, baseline diversity was comparable to that of newly diagnosed patients.

This CDR3 has 15 amino acids. The germline CDR1 and CDR2 sequences are ENHRY and SYGVKD. Data came from immunoSEQ multiplex PCR; TCRdb stores just in-frame clones and leaves some out. The sample has about 28,000 clones, roughly 77% seen once. Time point indicated: cycle 4 day 1 (C4D1), after five to seven weeks of nivolumab. All patients relapsed after autologous stem cell transplantation, and brentuximab vedotin exposure varied. Worth noting for this clone: Its antigen is undetermined. Compared with germline, one end of the junction differs, possibly owing to a read error.

The sequence derives from a human donor with classical Hodgkin lymphoma. Sample: peripheral blood mononuclear cells (PBMCs), taken before the fourth cycle of nivolumab. This chain joins TRBV10-3 and TRBJ1-1; 7 nucleotides match TRBD1. As DNA, the CDR3 is TGTGCCATCAGTGAGAGGACAGGCCTTGGGACTGGAGAGGAGTTC. Translation: CAISERTGLGTGEEF.